The 6 T cell receptor beta chains given below trace back to one sample, sequenced in a study of CXCR3-negative and CXCR3-positive naive CD8 T cells. Study-wide results and limits: TRB CDR3 hydrophobicity was greater in CXCR3-positive naive cells than in CXCR3-negative naive cells.

The libraries of TRB cDNA were prepared using 5' RACE with UMI labels. Reprocessing the 5' RACE reads, TCRdb reports a single entry for every CDR3 protein and omits DNA. The sample table sets out about 120,000 distinct CDR3 sequences. These receptors have no known antigen. The sample comprised naive CXCR3+ CD8+ T cells from blood. Subset reported: CD45RO-CCR7+CD27+CD95- naive CD8+ T cells expressing CXCR3 (TNR3+). Receptors were obtained from a human donor in good health. Some clones in this sample may be carry-over from other donors' samples.

This chain joins TRBV7-9 and TRBJ2-1; without DNA, the TCRdb call of TRBD1 cannot be checked. The CDR3 has 14 residues. The germline CDR1 and CDR2 sequences are SEHNR and FQNEAQ (reference sequence). CDR3 sequence reads: CASSLVGTGNEQFF. The complete variable domain, with remaining parts taken from reference TRBV7-9 and TRBJ2-1, reads DTGVSQNPRHKITKRGQNVTFRCDPISEHNRLYWYRQTLGQGPEFLTYFQNEAQLEKSRLLSDRFSAERPKGSFSTLEIQRTEQGDSAMYLCASSLVGTGNEQFFGPGTRLTVL.

This sequence joins TRBV6-5 and TRBJ2-5; the TCRdb call, TRBD1, lacks DNA for checking. The length of the CDR3 is 15 residues. The V gene's germline CDR1 is MNHEY and CDR2 SVGAGI. Here the CDR3 reads CASGIRGPTGETQYF.

The genes are TRBV7-9 and TRBJ2-5; with no DNA, the TCRdb D assignment of TRBD1 cannot be verified. CDR3 length equals 13 residues. The germline CDR1 and CDR2 sequences are SEHNR and FQNEAQ (reference sequence). CDR3 sequence: CASSQTGSETQYF.

The chain couples TRBV29-1 to TRBJ2-7. CDR1 is SQVTM, CDR2 ANQGSEA, per germline. There are 12 residues in the CDR3. This CDR3 is CSVLDVNYEQYF.

The chain uses TRBV4-3 and TRBJ2-5. The CDR3 totals 15 residues. Per the germline V gene, CDR1 is LGHNA and CDR2 is YSLEER. The CDR3 is CASSQDGWNQETQYF.

The V call is TRBV28, the J call TRBJ2-7; TCRdb designates TRBD2, a call that cannot be tested without DNA. This CDR3 spans 15 amino acids. Germline CDR1 reads MDHEN; CDR2 reads SYDVKM. The CDR3 loop reads CASSFRGPQSYEQYF.